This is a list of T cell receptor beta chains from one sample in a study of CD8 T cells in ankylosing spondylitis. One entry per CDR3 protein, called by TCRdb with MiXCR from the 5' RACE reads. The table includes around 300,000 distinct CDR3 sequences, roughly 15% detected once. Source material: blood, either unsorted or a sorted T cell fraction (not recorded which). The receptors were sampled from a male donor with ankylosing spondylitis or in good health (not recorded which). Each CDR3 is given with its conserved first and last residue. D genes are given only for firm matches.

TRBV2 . CASSSTVSSYNEQFF
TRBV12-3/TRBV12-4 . CASSLRAGTGYTF
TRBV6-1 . CASSGRGDTDTQYF
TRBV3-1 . CASSHVHEQFF
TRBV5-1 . CASGAGSSYEQYF
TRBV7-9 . CASSLSREGQNEQFF
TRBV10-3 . CAIAEGGSSYNEQFF
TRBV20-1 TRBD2 CCARASWSGGPTDTQYF
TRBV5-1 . CASSLGQRNYEQYF
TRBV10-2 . CASGVAVSTDTQYF
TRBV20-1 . CSAWQYGANVLTF
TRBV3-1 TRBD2 CASSQERGGGQETQYF
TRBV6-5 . CASSYAWSGTSEQFF
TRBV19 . CASSTTGLATGELFF
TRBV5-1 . CASSLVKGAELAFF
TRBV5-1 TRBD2 CASSYAGGPQETQYF
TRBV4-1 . CASSQDIGNQPQHF
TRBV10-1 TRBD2 CASSPGGPGTGELFF
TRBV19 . CASRSDTGELFF
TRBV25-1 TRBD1 CASSVQGAGEKLFF
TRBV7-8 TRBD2 CASSLAWTSGSSYNEQFF
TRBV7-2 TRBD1 CASSLAGQEGETQYF
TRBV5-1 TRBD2 CASSLAITGLGDNEQFF
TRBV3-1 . CASSQEFTVGGGADNEQFF
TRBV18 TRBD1 CASSPGPGGSGNTIYF
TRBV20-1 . CSAQYSQETQYF
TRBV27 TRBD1 CASSPGTGGRIQPQHF
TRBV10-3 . CAIRTRQGKNEQYF
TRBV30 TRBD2 CAWSGLALYSSSYNEQFF
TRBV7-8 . CASSLVGGLYEQYF
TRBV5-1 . CASSLQRPGAPDTQYF
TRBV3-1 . CASSHTYGTPPYNEQFF
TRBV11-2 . CASSVYYEQYF
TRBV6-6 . CASSSLLAYEQYF
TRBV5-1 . CASSLDARGEQFF
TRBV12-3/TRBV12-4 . CASSSRNEPPLEQYF
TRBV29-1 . CSVAARPNTGELFF